This entry lists 26 T cell receptor beta chains sequenced from one sample in a study of T cell responses to AZD1222 COVID-19 vaccine. Sequencing was performed with immunoSEQ multiplex PCR; in TCRdb, only in-frame clones are kept and a portion is missing. The table records some 100,000 clones, around nine tenths of them present only once. This specimen was peripheral blood, taken 28 days after the second AZD1222 dose. These receptors came from an adult who received the AZD1222 COVID-19 vaccine.

The chain links TRBV5-4 to TRBJ2-2; the match to TRBD1 covers 10 bases. CDR1 and CDR2 from the germline V gene are SGHNT and YYREEE (reference sequence). V lost 7 bases and J lost 1; bases outside the gene matches: 7. This CDR3 region has 16 residues. CDR3 bases: TGTGCCAGCGTGAACCGGGACAGGGGGAACACCGGGGAGCTGTTTTTT. Protein sequence: CASVNRDRGNTGELFF.

Points on this clone: This sample includes further DNA sequences coding for the same CDR3. V is TRBV9 and J is TRBJ2-1; D call uncertain. Germline values: CDR1 SGDLS, CDR2 YYNGEE. With 0 bases removed from V and 9 bases from J, the gap between germline ends came to 7 bases. CDR3 length: 12 amino acids. The CDR3 spells CASSVGSSEQFF. In nucleotides, the CDR3 is TGTGCCAGCAGCGTAGGTAGTAGTGAGCAGTTCTTC.

The CDR3, as DNA: TGTGCAAGTCGCTGCTGGGACGGCCGGCTTACCTTC. This gives the protein CASRCWDGRLTF. The V gene is TRBV12-2, the J gene TRBJ1-2. TRBV12-2 is termed a pseudogene. The CDR3 runs to 12 residues.

This chain joins TRBV6-5 and TRBJ1-4, with TRBD1 matching 8 bases. Trimming removed 0 bases from V and 7 bases from J; junction bases left unmatched: 7. Germline-derived CDR1 and CDR2 are MNHEY and SVGAGI. The CDR3 is 16 amino acids. The CDR3 DNA follows: TGTGCCAGCAGTTACTCCATTCAGGGGGCTACTGAAAAACTGTTTTTT. Translated: CASSYSIQGATEKLFF.

The chain combines TRBV25-1 with TRBJ2-7; D ambiguous. The CDR3 covers 11 residues. Trimming took 7 bases from V and 1 from J, leaving 5 bases between them. Germline CDR1 and CDR2: MGHDK and SYGVNS. The CDR3 sequence is CASTGSYEQYF. The DNA of the CDR3 is TGTGCCAGCACTGGATCCTACGAGCAGTACTTC.

This chain links TRBV19 with TRBJ1-2; TRBD1 might be the D (6 bases). Trimming shortened V by 4 bases and J by 11 bases, and 17 bases separated the two germline ends. In germline, CDR1 is LNHDA, CDR2 SQIVND (reference sequence). This CDR3 contains 13 residues. The CDR3 spells CASSSPGGAGYTF. Written as DNA, the CDR3 is TGTGCCAGTAGTAGTCCGGGGGGCGCAGGGTACACCTTC.

The V and J genes are TRBV19 and TRBJ2-5; 7 positions match TRBD2. This CDR3 has 15 residues. Germline V gene sequence: CDR1 LNHDA, CDR2 SQIVND (reference sequence). V lost 3 bases and J lost 4; bases outside the gene matches: 8. The CDR3 coding sequence is TGTGCCAGTAGTATGGGGGGGACCCGCACAGAGACCCAGTACTTC. This sequence encodes CASSMGGTRTETQYF.

The chain uses TRBV19 and TRBJ2-7; D is unresolved. The CDR3 runs to 17 residues. Trimming took 3 bases from V and 0 from J, leaving 18 bases between them. Per germline, CDR1 LNHDA and CDR2 SQIVND (reference sequence). Here the CDR3 DNA reads TGTGCCAGTAGTATTGACATCGGTGCCAGTGACTCCTACGAGCAGTACTTC. This sequence encodes CASSIDIGASDSYEQYF.

The chain employs TRBV7-2 and TRBJ2-7; tentatively, D is TRBD2 (5 bases). Germline assignment: CDR1 SGHTA and CDR2 FQGNSA. V lost 5 bases to trimming and J lost 3 bases, with 14 bases between them. CDR3 length: 14 amino acids. The CDR3 loop reads CASSPGGPYYEQYF. The CDR3 DNA is TGTGCCAGCAGCCCTGGCGGGCCGTACTACGAGCAGTACTTC.

The V call is TRBV7-3, the J call TRBJ2-6; D is undetermined. Germline CDR1 reads SGHTA; CDR2 reads FQGTGA. The V end lost 5 bases, the J end lost 0 bases, and 17 bases lay between the germline ends. The CDR3 length is 18 residues. CDR3 DNA sequence: TGTGCCAGCAGCCCTAGTCGAGAGACGGGCTCTGGGGCCAACGTCCTGACTTTC. It codes for CASSPSRETGSGANVLTF.

The chain combines TRBV4-3 with TRBJ2-1; D remains ambiguous. The germline CDR1 and CDR2 sequences are LGHNA and YSLEER. V gave up 4 bases and J gave up 10 bases, with 17 bases separating them. The CDR3 length is 14 residues. This chain's CDR3 is CASSPGPSPREQFF. The CDR3 bases are TGCGCCAGCAGCCCCGGACCCTCGCCGCGGGAGCAGTTCTTC.

The chain links TRBV19 to TRBJ1-5; tentative D call: TRBD1 (6 bases). The CDR3 loop spans 12 amino acids. The V and J ends lost 3 bases and 6 bases respectively, with 6 bases between them. Germline V gene lookup returns CDR1 LNHDA and CDR2 SQIVND (reference sequence). CDR3 in amino acids: CASSIRGQPQHF. The CDR3 DNA reads TGTGCCAGTAGTATCAGGGGTCAGCCCCAGCATTTT.

CDR3 bases: TGTGCCAGCAGTCCACCTCGATCGGCTCCCTACGAGCAGTACTTC. Translated, it gives CASSPPRSAPYEQYF. The J gene is TRBJ2-7, the V gene TRBV6-5; D not resolved. This CDR3 region has 15 residues. Germline lookup yields CDR1 MNHEY and CDR2 SVGAGI. Trimming removed 5 bases from V and 2 bases from J, with 16 bases in between.

As concerns this clone: Other DNA sequences from this sample encode an identical CDR3 as well. The rearrangement joins TRBV6-2 or TRBV6-3 to TRBJ1-1; D unclear. Per the germline V gene, CDR1 is MNHEY and CDR2 is SVGEGT. The CDR3 loop spans 15 amino acids. Trimming took off 3 bases at V and 5 bases at J, with 16 bases between the two ends. CDR3 nucleotide sequence: TGTGCCAGCAGTTATTCGCCGGAAGGAGGGACTGAAGCTTTCTTT. Translating it yields CASSYSPEGGTEAFF.

The genes are TRBV9 and TRBJ2-5; 7 nucleotides agree with TRBD2. CDR1 is SGDLS, CDR2 YYNGEE, per germline. This CDR3 spans 13 amino acids. J lost 5 bases, V lost 5 bases, and 6 bases had no gene match. The CDR3 DNA is TGTGCCAGCAGTCCTGGGGAGGGGGAGACCCAGTACTTC. Its protein product is CASSPGEGETQYF.

The gene calls are TRBV3-1 (or the pseudogene TRBV3-2) and TRBJ2-5, with D unclear. The CDR3 length is 12 residues. The V end lost 1 base, the J end lost 5 bases, and 5 bases lay between the germline ends. Germline V gene sequence: CDR1 LGHDT, CDR2 YNNKEL (reference sequence). CDR3 residues: CASSQVSETQYF. DNA for the CDR3: TGTGCCAGCAGCCAAGTTTCGGAGACCCAGTACTTC.

This chain links TRBV10-1 with TRBJ1-1; possible D gene TRBD1, 6 bases. Trimming shortened V by 7 bases and J by 1 base, and 13 bases separated the two germline ends. The length of the CDR3 is 14 residues. The germline V gene has CDR1 WNHNN and CDR2 SYGVQD (reference sequence). The CDR3 sequence is CASIRQGPNTEAFF. The CDR3 DNA follows: TGCGCCAGCATCCGCCAGGGGCCGAACACTGAAGCTTTCTTT.

This rearrangement joins TRBV4-2 to TRBJ1-5, with a tentative D call TRBD1 (5 bases). CDR1 LGHNA and CDR2 YNFKEQ come from the germline V gene. The CDR3 is 19 residues long. V was pared by 5 bases and J by 0 bases, with 23 bases between. CDR3: CASSETRRDPWSSNQPQHF. The CDR3 nucleotides read TGTGCCAGCAGCGAAACACGGCGGGACCCATGGAGTAGCAATCAGCCCCAGCATTTT.

J is TRBJ1-6 and V is TRBV3-1 (or the pseudogene TRBV3-2), with 9 bases matching TRBD1. This CDR3 has 15 amino acids. Germline CDR1 reads LGHDT; CDR2 reads YNNKEL (reference sequence). Trimming removed 6 bases from V and 9 bases from J; junction bases left unmatched: 9. The CDR3 nucleotides are TGTGCCAGCAGGTCCGGGACAGGGCTTTCTTCACCCCTCCACTTT. Its protein product is CASRSGTGLSSPLHF.

The rearrangement uses TRBV4-3 and TRBJ2-6, with D perhaps TRBD1 or TRBD2 (5 bases each). The CDR3 sequence is 18 residues long. CDR1 LGHNA and CDR2 YSLEER come from the germline V gene. The V end lost 0 bases, the J end lost 0 bases, and 12 bases lay between the germline ends. This CDR3 reads CASSQDPAGSSGANVLTF. CDR3 nucleotides: TGCGCCAGCAGCCAAGATCCAGCAGGGAGCTCTGGGGCCAACGTCCTGACTTTC.

This chain links TRBV19 with TRBJ2-1; D not resolved. From germline, CDR1 is LNHDA and CDR2 SQIVND (reference sequence). The CDR3 totals 13 residues. V shed 3 bases and J shed 12 bases, with 15 bases lying between them. CDR3: CASSIEPPRRQFF. The CDR3 DNA sequence: TGTGCCAGTAGTATCGAGCCTCCCAGAAGGCAGTTCTTC.

About this clone: At one boundary the junction diverges from the germline segment, which might be a read error. The gene calls are TRBV29-1 and TRBJ1-4, with 8 bases aligning to TRBD1. CDR1 is SQVTM and CDR2 is ANQGSEA in the germline V gene. The CDR3 extends over 13 amino acids. The CDR3 DNA reads TGCAGCGTGGAAGGACAGGGTGGGGAAAAACTGTTTTTT. Amino acid sequence: CSVEGQGGEKLFF.

This clone has only a few counts. V and J are TRBV27 and TRBJ1-2, with D perhaps matching TRBD1 (5 bases). Looked up from germline, CDR1 is MNHEY and CDR2 is SMNVEV (reference sequence). CDR3 length: 13 residues. Trimming removed 5 bases from V and 5 bases from J, with 12 bases in between. The CDR3 loop is CASSPRQKYGYTF. The CDR3 region has the DNA TGTGCCAGCAGTCCCCGACAGAAATATGGCTACACCTTC.

The chain links TRBV18 to TRBJ1-2, with TRBD1 matching 8 bases. Germline lookup yields CDR1 KGHSH and CDR2 LQKENI. This CDR3 comprises 15 residues. V shed 3 bases and J 1 base; nucleotides not matched to a gene: 4. The CDR3 protein is CASSPLDRGNYGYTF. CDR3 sequence (DNA): TGTGCCAGCTCACCCCTAGACAGGGGTAACTATGGCTACACCTTC.

This chain joins TRBV10-2 and TRBJ2-5; maybe TRBD2 (5 bases). Trimming cost V 9 bases and J 7 bases, with 15 bases left between them. Per germline, CDR1 WSHSY and CDR2 SAAADI. CDR3 length: 12 residues. CDR3 bases: TGCGCCAGTGCCCCAGCGGAAGGGACCCAGTACTTC. Encoded protein: CASAPAEGTQYF.

The V call is TRBV4-1, the J call TRBJ1-1; no clear D gene. V lost 2 bases, J lost 8 bases, and 12 bases lay in between. The CDR3 spans 13 residues. In germline, CDR1 is MGHRA, CDR2 YSYEKL. CDR3 DNA sequence: TGCGCCAGCAGCCAACCTTTCTCCCCGGAAGCTTTCTTT. This sequence encodes CASSQPFSPEAFF.